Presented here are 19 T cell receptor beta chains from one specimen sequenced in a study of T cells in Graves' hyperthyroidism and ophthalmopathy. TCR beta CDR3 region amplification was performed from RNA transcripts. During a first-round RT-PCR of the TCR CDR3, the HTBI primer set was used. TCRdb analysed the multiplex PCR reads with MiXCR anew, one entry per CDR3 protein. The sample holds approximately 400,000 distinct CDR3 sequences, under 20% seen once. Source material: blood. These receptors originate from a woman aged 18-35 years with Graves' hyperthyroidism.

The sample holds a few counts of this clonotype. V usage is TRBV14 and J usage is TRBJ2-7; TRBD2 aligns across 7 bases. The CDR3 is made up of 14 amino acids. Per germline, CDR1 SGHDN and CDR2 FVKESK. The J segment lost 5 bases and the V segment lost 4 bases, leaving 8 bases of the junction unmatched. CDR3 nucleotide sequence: TGTGCCAGCAGCCTCAGGCGGGGGAGTAACGAGCAGTACTTC. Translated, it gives CASSLRRGSNEQYF.

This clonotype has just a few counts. The CDR3 DNA follows: TGCAGTGCTAACCTCCAGGGGACCCAGTACTTC. This codes for CSANLQGTQYF. The V and J genes are TRBV20-1 and TRBJ2-5, with D perhaps matching TRBD1 (5 bases). This CDR3 has 11 residues. Between the trimmed V and J ends, which lost 4 bases and 7 bases, there was a span of 10 bases. Germline V gives CDR1 DFQATT, CDR2 SNEGSKA (reference sequence).

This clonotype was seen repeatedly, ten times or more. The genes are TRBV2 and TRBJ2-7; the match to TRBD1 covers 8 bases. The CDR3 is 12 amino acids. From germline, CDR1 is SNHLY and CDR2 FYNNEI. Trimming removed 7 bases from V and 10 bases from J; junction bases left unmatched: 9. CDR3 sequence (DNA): TGTGCCAGCACTTGGACAGGGAGCGAACAGTACTTC. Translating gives CASTWTGSEQYF.

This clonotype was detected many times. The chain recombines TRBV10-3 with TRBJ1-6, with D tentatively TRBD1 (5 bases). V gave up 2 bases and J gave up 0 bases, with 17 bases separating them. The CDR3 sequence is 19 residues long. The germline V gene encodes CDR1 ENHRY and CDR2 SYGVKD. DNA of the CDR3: TGTGCCATCAGTGAGGGACCTTCGGGACGGTACTCCTATAATTCACCCCTCCACTTT. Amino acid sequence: CAISEGPSGRYSYNSPLHF.

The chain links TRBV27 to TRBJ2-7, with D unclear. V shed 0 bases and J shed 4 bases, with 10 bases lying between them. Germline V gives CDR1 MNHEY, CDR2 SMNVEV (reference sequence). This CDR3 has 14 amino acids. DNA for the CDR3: TGTGCCAGCAGTTTATCTTACAGAGTTTACGAGCAGTACTTC. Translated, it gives CASSLSYRVYEQYF.

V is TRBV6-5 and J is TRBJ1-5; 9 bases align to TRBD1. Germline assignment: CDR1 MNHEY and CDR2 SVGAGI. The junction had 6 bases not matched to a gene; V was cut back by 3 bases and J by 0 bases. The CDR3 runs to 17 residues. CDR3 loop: CASSYAGTGNSNQPQHF. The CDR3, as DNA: TGTGCCAGCAGTTATGCCGGGACAGGGAATAGCAATCAGCCCCAGCATTTT.

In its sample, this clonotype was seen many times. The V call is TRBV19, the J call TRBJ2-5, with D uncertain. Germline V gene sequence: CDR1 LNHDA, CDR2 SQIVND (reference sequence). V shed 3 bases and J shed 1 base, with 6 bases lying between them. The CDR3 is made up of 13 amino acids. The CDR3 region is CASSMGIQETQYF. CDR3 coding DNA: TGTGCCAGTAGTATGGGTATCCAAGAGACCCAGTACTTC.

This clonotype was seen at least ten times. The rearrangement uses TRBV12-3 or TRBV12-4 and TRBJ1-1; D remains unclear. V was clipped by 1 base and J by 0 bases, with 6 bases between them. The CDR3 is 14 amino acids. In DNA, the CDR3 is TGTGCCAGCAGTTTAGACAGACTGAACACTGAAGCTTTCTTT. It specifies CASSLDRLNTEAFF.

The CDR3 reads CASSPEYQETQYF. DNA of the CDR3: TGTGCCAGCAGCCCTGAGTACCAAGAGACCCAGTACTTC. The chain combines TRBV3-1 with TRBJ2-5; no clear D gene. Germline CDR1 and CDR2: LGHDT and YNNKEL (reference sequence). The ends were cut back, 4 bases at V and 0 bases at J, with 6 bases in the middle. CDR3 length: 13 amino acids.

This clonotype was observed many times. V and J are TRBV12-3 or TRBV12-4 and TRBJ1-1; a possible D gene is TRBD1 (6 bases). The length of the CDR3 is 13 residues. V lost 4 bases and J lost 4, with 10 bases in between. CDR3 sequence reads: CASSYGQSTEAFF. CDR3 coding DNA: TGTGCCAGCAGTTATGGACAGAGCACTGAAGCTTTCTTT.

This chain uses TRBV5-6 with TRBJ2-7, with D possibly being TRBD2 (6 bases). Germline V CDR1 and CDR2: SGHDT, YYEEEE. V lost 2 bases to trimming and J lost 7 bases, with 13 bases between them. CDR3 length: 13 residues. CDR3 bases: TGTGCCAGCAGCTTTCTGCGGGATGTGGAGCAGTACTTC. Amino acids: CASSFLRDVEQYF.

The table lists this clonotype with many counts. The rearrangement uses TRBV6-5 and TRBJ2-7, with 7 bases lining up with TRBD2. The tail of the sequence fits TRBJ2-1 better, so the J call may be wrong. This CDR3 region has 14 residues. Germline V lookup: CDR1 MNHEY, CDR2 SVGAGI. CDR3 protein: CASSYRDGDYEQFF. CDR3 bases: TGTGCCAGCAGCTACCGGGACGGGGACTACGAGCAGTTCTTC.

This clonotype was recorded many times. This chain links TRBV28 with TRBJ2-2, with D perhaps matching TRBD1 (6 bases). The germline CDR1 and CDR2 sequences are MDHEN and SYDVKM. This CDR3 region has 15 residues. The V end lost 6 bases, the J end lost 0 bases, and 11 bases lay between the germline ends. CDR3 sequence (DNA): TGTGCCAGCAGGGGGGCAGCCACGAACACCGGGGAGCTGTTTTTT. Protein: CASRGAATNTGELFF.

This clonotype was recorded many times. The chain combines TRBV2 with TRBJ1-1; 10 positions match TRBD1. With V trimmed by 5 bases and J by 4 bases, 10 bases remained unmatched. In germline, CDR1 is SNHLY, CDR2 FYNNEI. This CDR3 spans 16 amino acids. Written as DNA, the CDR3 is TGTGCCAGCAGTCTGACAGGGGGCTTCGGTTCCACTGAAGCTTTCTTT. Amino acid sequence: CASSLTGGFGSTEAFF.

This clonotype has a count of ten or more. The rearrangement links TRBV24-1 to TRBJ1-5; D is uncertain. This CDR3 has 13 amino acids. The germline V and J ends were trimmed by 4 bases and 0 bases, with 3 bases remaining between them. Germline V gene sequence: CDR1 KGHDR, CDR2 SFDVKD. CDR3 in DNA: TGTGCCACCAGTGACGGTAGCAATCAGCCCCAGCATTTT. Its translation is CATSDGSNQPQHF.

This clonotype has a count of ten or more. The CDR3 loop reads CASHHWTGQETQYF. The CDR3 DNA is TGTGCCAGCCACCACTGGACGGGCCAAGAGACCCAGTACTTC. J is TRBJ2-5 and V is TRBV2; D ambiguous. Trimming took off 8 bases at V and 1 base at J, with 14 bases between the two ends. Per the germline V gene, CDR1 is SNHLY and CDR2 is FYNNEI. The CDR3 has 14 amino acids.

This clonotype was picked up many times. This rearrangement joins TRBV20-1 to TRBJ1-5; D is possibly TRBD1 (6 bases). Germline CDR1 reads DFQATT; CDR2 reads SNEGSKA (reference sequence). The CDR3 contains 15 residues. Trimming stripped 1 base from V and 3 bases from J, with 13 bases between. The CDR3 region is CSARGGGLLNQPQHF. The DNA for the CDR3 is TGCAGTGCTAGAGGGGGGGGGCTTCTCAATCAGCCCCAGCATTTT.

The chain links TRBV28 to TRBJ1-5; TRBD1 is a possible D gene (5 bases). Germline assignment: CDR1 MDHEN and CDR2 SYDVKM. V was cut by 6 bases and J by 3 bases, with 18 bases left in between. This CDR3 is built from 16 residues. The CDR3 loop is CASSPATEHFNQPQHF. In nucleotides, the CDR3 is TGTGCCAGCAGCCCCGCGACAGAACATTTCAATCAGCCCCAGCATTTT.

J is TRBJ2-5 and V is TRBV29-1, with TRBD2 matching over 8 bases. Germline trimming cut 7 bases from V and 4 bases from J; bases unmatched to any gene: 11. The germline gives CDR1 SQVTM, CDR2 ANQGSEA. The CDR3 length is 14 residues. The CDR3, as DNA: TGCAGCGCCGGGGGCCCGGGGGGGGGAGAGACCCAGTACTTC. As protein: CSAGGPGGGETQYF.